This paragraph covers one TCR beta chain sequence. These data originate in a study of control samples from healthy donors and cancer patients. V was pared by 1 base and J by 7 bases, with 18 bases between. The germline gives CDR1 SGHVS, CDR2 FNYEAQ. The CDR3 runs 16 residues. Profiling relied on immunoSEQ multiplex PCR, and the TCRdb table lists in-frame clones only, not all of them. The repertoire includes 65,000 to 90,000 clones, around nine tenths of them detected once, and approximately 9.8% sits in the top ten. What was sequenced was PBMCs. The sequence derives from a woman in her forties or fifties with colorectal cancer. The chain employs TRBV7-6 and TRBJ2-3; tentative D call: TRBD2 (5 bases). CDR3 residues: CASSLGVRGAGYTQYF. CDR3 DNA: TGTGCCAGCAGCTTAGGGGTGCGCGGCGCGGGCTATACGCAGTATTTT.